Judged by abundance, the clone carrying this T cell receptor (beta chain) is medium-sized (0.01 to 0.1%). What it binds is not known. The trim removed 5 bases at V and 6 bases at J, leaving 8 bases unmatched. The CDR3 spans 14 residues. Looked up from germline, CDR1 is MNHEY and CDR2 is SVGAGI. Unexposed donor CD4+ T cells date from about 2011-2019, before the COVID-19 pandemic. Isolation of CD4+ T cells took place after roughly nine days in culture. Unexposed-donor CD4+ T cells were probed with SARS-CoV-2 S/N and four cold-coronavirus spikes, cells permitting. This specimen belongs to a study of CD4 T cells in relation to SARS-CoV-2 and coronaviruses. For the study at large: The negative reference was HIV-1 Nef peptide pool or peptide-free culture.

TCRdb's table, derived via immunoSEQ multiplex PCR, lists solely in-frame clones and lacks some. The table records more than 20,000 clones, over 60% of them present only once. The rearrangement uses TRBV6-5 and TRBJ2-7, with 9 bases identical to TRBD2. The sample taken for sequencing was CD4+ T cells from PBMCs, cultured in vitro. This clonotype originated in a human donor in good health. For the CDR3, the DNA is TGTGCCAGCAGTAACCGGGCTAGCGGGACCGAGCAGTACTTC. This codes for CASSNRASGTEQYF.